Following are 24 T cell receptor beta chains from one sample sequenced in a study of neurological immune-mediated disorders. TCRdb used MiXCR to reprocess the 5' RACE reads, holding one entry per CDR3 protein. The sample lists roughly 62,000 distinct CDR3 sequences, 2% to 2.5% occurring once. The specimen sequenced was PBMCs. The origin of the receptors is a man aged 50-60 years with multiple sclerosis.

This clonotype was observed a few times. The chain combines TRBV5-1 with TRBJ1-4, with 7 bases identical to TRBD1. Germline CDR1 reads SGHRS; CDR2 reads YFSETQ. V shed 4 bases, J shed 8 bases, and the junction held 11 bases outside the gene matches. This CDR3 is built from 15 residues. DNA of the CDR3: TGCGCCAGCAGCCAGGACGGGGACAGTAGGGAAAAACTGTTTTTT. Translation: CASSQDGDSREKLFF. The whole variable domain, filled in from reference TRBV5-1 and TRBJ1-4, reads KAGVTQTPRYLIKTRGQQVTLSCSPISGHRSVSWYQQTPGQGLQFLFEYFSETQRNKGNFPGRFSGRQFSNSRSEMNVSTLELGDSALYLCASSQDGDSREKLFFGSGTQLSVL.

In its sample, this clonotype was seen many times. This CDR3 is CASSLAGTGTEQYF. CDR3 bases: TGTGCCAGCAGCTTAGCGGGCACGGGTACCGAGCAGTACTTC. The chain is built from TRBV7-8 and TRBJ2-7; D is unresolved. V lost 0 bases, J lost 6 bases, and 12 bases lay in between. The CDR3 is made up of 14 amino acids. CDR1 and CDR2 (germline): SGHVS, FQNEAQ.

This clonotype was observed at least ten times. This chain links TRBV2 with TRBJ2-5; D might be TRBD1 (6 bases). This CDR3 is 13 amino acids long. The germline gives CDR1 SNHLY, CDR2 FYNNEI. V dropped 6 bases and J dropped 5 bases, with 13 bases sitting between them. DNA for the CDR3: TGTGCCAGCAGCGGCTATGGGGGCGAGACCCAGTACTTC. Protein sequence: CASSGYGGETQYF.

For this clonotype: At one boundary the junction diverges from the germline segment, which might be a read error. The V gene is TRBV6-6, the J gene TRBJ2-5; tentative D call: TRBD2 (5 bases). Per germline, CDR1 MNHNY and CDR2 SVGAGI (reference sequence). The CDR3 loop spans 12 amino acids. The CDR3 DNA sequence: TGTGACAGCAGTTACCCGGGGGAGACCCAGTACTTC. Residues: CDSSYPGETQYF.

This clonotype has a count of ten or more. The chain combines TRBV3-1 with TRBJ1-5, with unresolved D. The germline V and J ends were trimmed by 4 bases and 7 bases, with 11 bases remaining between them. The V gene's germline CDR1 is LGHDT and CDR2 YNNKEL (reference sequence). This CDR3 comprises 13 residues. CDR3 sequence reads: CASSLSREQPQHF. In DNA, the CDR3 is TGTGCCAGCAGCCTGAGTCGGGAACAGCCCCAGCATTTT.

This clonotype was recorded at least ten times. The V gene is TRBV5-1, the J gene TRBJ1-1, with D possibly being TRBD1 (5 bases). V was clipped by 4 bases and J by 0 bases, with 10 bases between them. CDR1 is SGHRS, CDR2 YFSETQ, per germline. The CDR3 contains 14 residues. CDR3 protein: CASSIGTVNTEAFF. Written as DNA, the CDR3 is TGCGCCAGCAGCATCGGGACGGTGAACACTGAAGCTTTCTTT.

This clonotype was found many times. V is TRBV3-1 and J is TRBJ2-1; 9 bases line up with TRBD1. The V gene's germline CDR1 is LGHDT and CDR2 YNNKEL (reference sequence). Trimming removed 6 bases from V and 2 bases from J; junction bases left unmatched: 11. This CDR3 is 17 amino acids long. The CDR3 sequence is CASRPSPGQGTYNEQFF. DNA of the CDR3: TGTGCCAGCAGACCTTCCCCGGGACAGGGCACCTACAATGAGCAGTTCTTC.

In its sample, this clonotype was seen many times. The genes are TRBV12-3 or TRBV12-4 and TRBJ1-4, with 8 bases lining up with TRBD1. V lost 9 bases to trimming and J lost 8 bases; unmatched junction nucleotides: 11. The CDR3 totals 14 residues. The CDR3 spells CASSDRANREKLFF. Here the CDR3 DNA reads TGTGCCAGTTCGGACAGGGCCAACAGGGAAAAACTGTTTTTT.

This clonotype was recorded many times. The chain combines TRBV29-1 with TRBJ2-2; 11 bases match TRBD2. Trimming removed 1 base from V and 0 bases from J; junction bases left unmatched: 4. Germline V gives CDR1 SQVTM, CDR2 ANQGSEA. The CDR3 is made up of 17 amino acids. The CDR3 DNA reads TGCAGCGTTGAAGGTGGTAGCGGGGGGGCGAACACCGGGGAGCTGTTTTTT. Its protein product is CSVEGGSGGANTGELFF.

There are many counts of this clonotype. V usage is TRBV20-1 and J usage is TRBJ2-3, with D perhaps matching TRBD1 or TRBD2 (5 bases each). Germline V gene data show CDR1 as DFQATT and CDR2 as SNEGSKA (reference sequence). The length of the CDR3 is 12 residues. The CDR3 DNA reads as TGCAGCATCGGGACGAGCACAGATACGCAGTATTTT. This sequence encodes CSIGTSTDTQYF.

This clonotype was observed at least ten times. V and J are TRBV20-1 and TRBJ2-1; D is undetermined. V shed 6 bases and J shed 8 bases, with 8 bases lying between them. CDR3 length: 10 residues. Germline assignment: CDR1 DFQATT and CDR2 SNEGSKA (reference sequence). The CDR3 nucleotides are TGCAGTGCGCTCCGGGATGAGCAGTTCTTC. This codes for CSALRDEQFF.

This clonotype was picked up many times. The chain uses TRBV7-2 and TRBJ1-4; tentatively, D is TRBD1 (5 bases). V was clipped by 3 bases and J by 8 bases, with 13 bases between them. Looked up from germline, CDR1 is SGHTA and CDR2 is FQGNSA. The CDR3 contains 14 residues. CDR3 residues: CASSLGQGSEKLFF. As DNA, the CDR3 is TGTGCCAGCAGCTTGGGGCAGGGAAGCGAAAAACTGTTTTTT.

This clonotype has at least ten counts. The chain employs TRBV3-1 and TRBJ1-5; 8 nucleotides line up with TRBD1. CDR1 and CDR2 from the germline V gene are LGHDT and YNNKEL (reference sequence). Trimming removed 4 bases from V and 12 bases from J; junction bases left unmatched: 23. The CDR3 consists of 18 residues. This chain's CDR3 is CASSRTDSEGTGQLFQHF. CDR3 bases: TGTGCCAGCAGCCGAACCGACTCCGAGGGGACAGGCCAACTCTTCCAGCATTTT.

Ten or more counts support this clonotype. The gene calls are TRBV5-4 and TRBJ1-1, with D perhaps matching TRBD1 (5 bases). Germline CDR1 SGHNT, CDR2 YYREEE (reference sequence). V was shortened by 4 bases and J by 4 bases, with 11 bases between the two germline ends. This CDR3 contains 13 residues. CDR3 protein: CASSRTGVTEAFF. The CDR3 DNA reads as TGTGCCAGCAGCCGCACGGGGGTCACTGAAGCTTTCTTT.

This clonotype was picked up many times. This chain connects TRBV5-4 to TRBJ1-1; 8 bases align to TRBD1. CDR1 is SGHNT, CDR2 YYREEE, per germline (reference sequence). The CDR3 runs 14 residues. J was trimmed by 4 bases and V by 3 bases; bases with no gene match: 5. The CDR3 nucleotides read TGTGCCAGCAGCTGGACAGGGAGGACCACTGAAGCTTTCTTT. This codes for CASSWTGRTTEAFF. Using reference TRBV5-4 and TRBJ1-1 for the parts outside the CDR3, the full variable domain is ETGVTQSPTHLIKTRGQQVTLRCSSQSGHNTVSWYQQALGQGPQFIFQYYREEENGRGNFPPRFSGLQFPNYSSELNVNALELDDSALYLCASSWTGRTTEAFFGQGTRLTVV.

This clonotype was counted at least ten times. The CDR3 here is CASSFQPGIGYGYTF. The DNA for the CDR3 is TGTGCCAGCAGCTTTCAACCCGGGATAGGCTATGGCTACACCTTC. The chain has TRBV7-2 and TRBJ1-2; no clear D. The V gene lost 3 bases and the J gene lost 4 bases, with 15 bases spanning the gap. This CDR3 spans 15 amino acids. The germline CDR1 and CDR2 sequences are SGHTA and FQGNSA.

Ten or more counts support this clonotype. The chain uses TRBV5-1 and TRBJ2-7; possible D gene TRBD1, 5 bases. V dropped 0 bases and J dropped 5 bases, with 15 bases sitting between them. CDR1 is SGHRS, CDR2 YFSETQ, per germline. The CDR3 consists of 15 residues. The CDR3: CASSLEGRVGHEQYF. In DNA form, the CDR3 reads TGCGCCAGCAGCTTGGAGGGCAGGGTTGGACACGAGCAGTACTTC.

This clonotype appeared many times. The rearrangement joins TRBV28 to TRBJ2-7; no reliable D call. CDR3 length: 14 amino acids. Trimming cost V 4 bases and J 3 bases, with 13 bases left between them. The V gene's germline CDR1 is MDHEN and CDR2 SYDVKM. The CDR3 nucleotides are TGTGCCAGCAGTTCCCCCGTCCCCGGCTACGAGCAGTACTTC. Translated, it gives CASSSPVPGYEQYF.

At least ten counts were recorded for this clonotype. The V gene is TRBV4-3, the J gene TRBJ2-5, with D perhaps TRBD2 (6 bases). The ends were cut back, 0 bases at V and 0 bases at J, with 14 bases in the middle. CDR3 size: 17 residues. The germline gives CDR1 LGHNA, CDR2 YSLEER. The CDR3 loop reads CASSQEGAGSNQETQYF. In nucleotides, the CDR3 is TGCGCCAGCAGCCAAGAAGGTGCGGGGAGCAACCAAGAGACCCAGTACTTC.

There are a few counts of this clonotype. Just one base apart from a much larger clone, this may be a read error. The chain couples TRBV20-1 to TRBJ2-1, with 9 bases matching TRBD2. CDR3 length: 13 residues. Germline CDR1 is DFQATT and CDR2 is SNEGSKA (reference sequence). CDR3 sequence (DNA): TGCAGTGCCCCAGCGGGGGGCCACAATGCGCAGTTCTTC. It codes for CSAPAGGHNAQFF.

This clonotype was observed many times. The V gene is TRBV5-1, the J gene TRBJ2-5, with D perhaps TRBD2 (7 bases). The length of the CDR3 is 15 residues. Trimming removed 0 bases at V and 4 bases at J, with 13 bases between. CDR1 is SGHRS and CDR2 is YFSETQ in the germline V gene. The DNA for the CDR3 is TGCGCCAGCAGCTTGGGACGGGGGGCAGGAGAGACCCAGTACTTC. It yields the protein CASSLGRGAGETQYF.

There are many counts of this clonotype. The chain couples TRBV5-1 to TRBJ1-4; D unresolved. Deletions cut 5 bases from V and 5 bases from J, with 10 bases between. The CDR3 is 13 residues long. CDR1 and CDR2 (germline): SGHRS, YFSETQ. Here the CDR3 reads CASRQTLNEKLFF. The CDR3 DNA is TGCGCCAGCAGACAGACCCTGAATGAAAAACTGTTTTTT.

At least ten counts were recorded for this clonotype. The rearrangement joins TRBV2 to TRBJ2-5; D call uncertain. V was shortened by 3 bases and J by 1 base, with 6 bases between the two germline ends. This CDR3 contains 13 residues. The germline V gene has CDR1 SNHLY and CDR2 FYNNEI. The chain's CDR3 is CASSDNFQETQYF. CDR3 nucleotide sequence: TGTGCCAGCAGTGATAACTTCCAAGAGACCCAGTACTTC.

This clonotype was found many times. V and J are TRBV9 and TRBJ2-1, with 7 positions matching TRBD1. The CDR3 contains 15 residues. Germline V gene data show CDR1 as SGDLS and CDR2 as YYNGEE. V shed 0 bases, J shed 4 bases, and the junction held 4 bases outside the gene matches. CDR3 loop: CASSVDGTAYNEQFF. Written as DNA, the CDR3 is TGTGCCAGCAGCGTAGATGGGACAGCTTACAATGAGCAGTTCTTC.